A single sample is the source of the 6 T cell receptor beta chains below, sequenced in a study of CD8 T cells in ankylosing spondylitis. MiXCR was run by TCRdb on the 5' RACE reads, yielding one entry per CDR3 protein. The data contain roughly 230,000 distinct CDR3 sequences, approximately 10% of them singletons. The sample was blood, either unsorted or a sorted T cell fraction (not recorded which). These receptors originate from a male donor with ankylosing spondylitis or in good health (not recorded which).

This clonotype was detected many times. The chain carries TRBV6-4 and TRBJ2-1; TRBD2 might be the D (5 bases). The CDR3 covers 11 residues. Deletions cut 10 bases from V and 5 bases from J, with 9 bases between. Germline lookup yields CDR1 MRHNA and CDR2 SNTAGT. The DNA for the CDR3 is TGTGCCACGGGGATAAACAATGAGCAGTTCTTC. Translating gives CATGINNEQFF.

V gene TRBV20-1 combines with J gene TRBJ2-1, with 7 nucleotides matching TRBD1. With 3 bases clipped from V and 1 base from J, the junction kept 6 bases outside the gene matches. Per the germline V gene, CDR1 is DFQATT and CDR2 is SNEGSKA (reference sequence). The length of the CDR3 is 15 residues. The CDR3 region has the DNA TGCAGTGCTAGTCGGCCGACAGGGTCCTACAATGAGCAGTTCTTC. The encoded protein is CSASRPTGSYNEQFF.

This clonotype was detected ten times or more. The chain carries TRBV7-2 and TRBJ2-1; D might be TRBD2 (6 bases). CDR3 length: 16 residues. CDR1 is SGHTA and CDR2 is FQGNSA in the germline V gene. Trimming cost V 3 bases and J 9 bases, with 21 bases left between them. Here the CDR3 DNA reads TGTGCCAGCAGCTTTGCGGGGCCCACCGTCGTGGCTGAGCAGTTCTTC. This codes for CASSFAGPTVVAEQFF. The variable domain in full, completed from reference TRBV7-2 and TRBJ2-1, reads GAGVSQSPSNKVTEKGKDVELRCDPISGHTALYWYRQSLGQGLEFLIYFQGNSAPDKSGLPSDRFSAERTGGSVSTLTIQRTQQEDSAVYLCASSFAGPTVVAEQFFGPGTRLTVL.

This clonotype showed up just a few times. The chain employs TRBV7-2 and TRBJ2-5; tentatively, D is TRBD2 (5 bases). Trimming stripped 6 bases from V and 5 bases from J, with 16 bases between. The CDR3 is 14 amino acids. The V gene's germline CDR1 is SGHTA and CDR2 FQGNSA. The CDR3 coding sequence is TGTGCCAGCAGTTGGACTCGCACACGGGAGACCCAGTACTTC. It is translated as CASSWTRTRETQYF.

This clonotype was recorded many times. V and J are TRBV5-1 and TRBJ2-2, with D perhaps matching TRBD2 (6 bases). V lost 5 bases, J lost 6 bases, and 11 bases lay in between. Germline lookup yields CDR1 SGHRS and CDR2 YFSETQ. CDR3 length: 13 residues. The CDR3 is CASSWTNAGELFF. In DNA form, the CDR3 reads TGCGCCAGCAGTTGGACTAACGCCGGGGAGCTGTTTTTT.

This clonotype has ten or more counts. The chain couples TRBV10-3 to TRBJ1-6; 7 nucleotides agree with TRBD1. V was pared by 4 bases and J by 10 bases, with 7 bases of the junction left unmatched. The CDR3 is made up of 14 amino acids. Germline V CDR1 and CDR2: ENHRY, SYGVKD. The CDR3 coding sequence is TGTGCCATCAGTGGACAGGGCACTAGCTCACCCCTCCACTTT. It encodes CAISGQGTSSPLHF.